This TCR beta chain was identified in a study of blood T cell repertoires in COVID-19. In the study overall: Sites across the United States, Italy and Spain contributed samples from acute and convalescent COVID-19.

V lost 0 bases, J lost 2 bases, and 11 bases lay in between. The germline CDR1 and CDR2 sequences are SGHRS and YFSETQ. This CDR3 comprises 15 residues. The repertoire was sequenced with immunoSEQ multiplex PCR; TCRdb's copy has only in-frame clones and lacks some. The sample lists about 150,000 clones, around four fifths occurring once. This rearrangement joins TRBV5-1 to TRBJ1-2, with TRBD1 as a possible D gene (6 bases). Sequencing input: peripheral blood. The TCR sequence derives from a woman aged 80 or over with COVID-19, enrolled during active disease. For the CDR3, the DNA is TGCGCCAGCAGCTTGGGGGACACGGGGAACTATGGCTACACCTTC. This translates into CASSLGDTGNYGYTF.